What follows is one T cell receptor beta chain and its context. The entry originates in a study of T cell changes during pregnancy in multiple sclerosis. The CDR3 covers 16 residues. V lost 5 bases to trimming and J lost 4 bases, with 21 bases between them. The germline V gene encodes CDR1 SGHNT and CDR2 YYREEE (reference sequence). TCRdb's copy holds only in-frame clones and misses some; the assay was immunoSEQ multiplex PCR. The sample has roughly 100,000 clones; 85% to 95% are singletons. The clonotype originates from a female donor with multiple sclerosis, enrolled in a pregnancy study. The sequencing here drew on peripheral blood, taken after pregnancy. V usage is TRBV5-4 and J usage is TRBJ1-2, with a tentative D call TRBD1 (6 bases). This chain's CDR3 is CASSQLHLTGSYGYTF. CDR3 nucleotides: TGTGCCAGCAGTCAACTACATCTGACAGGAAGCTATGGCTACACCTTC.